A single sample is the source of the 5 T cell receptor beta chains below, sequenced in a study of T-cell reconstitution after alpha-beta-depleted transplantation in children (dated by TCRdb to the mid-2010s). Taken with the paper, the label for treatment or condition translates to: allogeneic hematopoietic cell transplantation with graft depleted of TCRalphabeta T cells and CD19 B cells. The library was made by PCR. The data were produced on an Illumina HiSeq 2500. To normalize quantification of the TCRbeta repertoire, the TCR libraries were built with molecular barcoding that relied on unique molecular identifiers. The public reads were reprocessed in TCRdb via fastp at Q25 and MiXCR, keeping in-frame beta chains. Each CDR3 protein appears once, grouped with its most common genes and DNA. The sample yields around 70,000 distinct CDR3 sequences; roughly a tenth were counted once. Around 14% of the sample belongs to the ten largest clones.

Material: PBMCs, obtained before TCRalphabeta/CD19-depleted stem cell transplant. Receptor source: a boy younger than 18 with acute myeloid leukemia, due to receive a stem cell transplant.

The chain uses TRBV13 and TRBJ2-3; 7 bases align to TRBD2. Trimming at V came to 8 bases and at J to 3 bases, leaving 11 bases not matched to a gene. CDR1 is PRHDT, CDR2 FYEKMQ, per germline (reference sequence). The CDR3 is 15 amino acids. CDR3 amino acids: CASSAGAGMTDTQYF. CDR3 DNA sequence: TGTGCCAGCTCCGCTGGAGCGGGGATGACAGATACGCAGTATTTT.

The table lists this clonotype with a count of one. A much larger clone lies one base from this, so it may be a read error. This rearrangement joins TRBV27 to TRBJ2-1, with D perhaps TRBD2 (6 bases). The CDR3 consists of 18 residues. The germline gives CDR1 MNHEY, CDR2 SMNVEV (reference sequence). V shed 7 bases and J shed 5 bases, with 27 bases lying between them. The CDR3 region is CASTPPSVGRKFNNEQFF. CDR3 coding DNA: TGTGCCAGCACACCCCCTAGCGTGGGGAGGAAGTTTAACAATGAGCAGTTCTTC.

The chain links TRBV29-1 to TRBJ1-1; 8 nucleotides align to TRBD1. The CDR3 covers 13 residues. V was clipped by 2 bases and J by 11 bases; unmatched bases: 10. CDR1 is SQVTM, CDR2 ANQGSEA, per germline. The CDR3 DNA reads TGCAGCGTTGAACAGGGGGCAAGCTGGGGGGCTTTCTTT. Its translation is CSVEQGASWGAFF.

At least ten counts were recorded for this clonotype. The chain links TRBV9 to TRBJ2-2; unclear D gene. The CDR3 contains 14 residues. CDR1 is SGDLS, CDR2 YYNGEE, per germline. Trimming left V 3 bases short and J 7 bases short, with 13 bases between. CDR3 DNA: TGTGCCAGCAGCGCCCGGTTCTCGAGCGGGGAGCTGTTTTTT. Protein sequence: CASSARFSSGELFF.

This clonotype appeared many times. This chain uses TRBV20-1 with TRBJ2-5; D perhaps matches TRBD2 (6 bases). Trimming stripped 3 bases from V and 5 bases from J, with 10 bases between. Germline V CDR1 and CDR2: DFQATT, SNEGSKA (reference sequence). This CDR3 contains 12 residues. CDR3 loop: CSASPSGETQYF. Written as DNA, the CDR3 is TGCAGTGCTAGTCCAAGCGGGGAGACCCAGTACTTC.